This T cell receptor beta chain was captured by sequencing in a study of patients and donors after allogeneic stem cell transplantation. TCRdb analysed the RT-PCR reads with MiXCR anew, one entry per CDR3 protein. The sample includes 150,000 to 200,000 distinct CDR3 sequences, 30% of them seen just once. This CDR3 is 14 amino acids long. CDR1 MNHEY and CDR2 SMNVEV come from the germline V gene (reference sequence). V lost 0 bases, J lost 5 bases, and 8 bases lay in between. V is TRBV27 and J is TRBJ1-5; D remains ambiguous. This TCR was recovered from a human donor who was either an allogeneic HSCT recipient or a stem cell or donor lymphocyte infusion donor (not recorded which). It is not recorded whose cells these are; they may come from a transplant donor. The specimen was blood, either unsorted or a sorted T cell fraction (not recorded which). The CDR3 sequence: CASSLSGSHQPQHF. Here the CDR3 DNA reads TGTGCCAGCAGTTTATCTGGCAGTCATCAGCCCCAGCATTTT.